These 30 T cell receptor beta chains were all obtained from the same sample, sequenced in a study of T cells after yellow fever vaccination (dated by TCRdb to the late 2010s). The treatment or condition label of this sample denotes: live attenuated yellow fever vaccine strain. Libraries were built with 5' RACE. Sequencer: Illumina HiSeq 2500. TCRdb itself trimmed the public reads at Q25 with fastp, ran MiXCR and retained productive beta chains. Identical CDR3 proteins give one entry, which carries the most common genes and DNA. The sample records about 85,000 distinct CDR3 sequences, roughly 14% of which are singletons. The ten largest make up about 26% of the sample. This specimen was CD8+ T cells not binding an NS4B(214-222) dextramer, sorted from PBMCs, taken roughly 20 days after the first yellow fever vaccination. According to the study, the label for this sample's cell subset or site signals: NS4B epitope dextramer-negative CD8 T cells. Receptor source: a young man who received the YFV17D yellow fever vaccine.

Here the CDR3 reads CASSLWNQETQYF. The CDR3 DNA sequence: TGTGCCAGCAGCCTCTGGAACCAAGAGACCCAGTACTTC. The rearrangement links TRBV7-3 to TRBJ2-5; D unclear. The CDR3 contains 13 residues. V was cut by 5 bases and J by 0 bases, with 7 bases left in between. The germline V gene has CDR1 SGHTA and CDR2 FQGTGA.

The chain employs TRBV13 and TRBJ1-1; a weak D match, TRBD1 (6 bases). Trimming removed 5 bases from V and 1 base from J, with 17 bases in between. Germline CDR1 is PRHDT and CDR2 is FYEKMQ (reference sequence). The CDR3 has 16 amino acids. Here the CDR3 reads CASSQWSRGSNTEAFF. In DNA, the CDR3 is TGTGCCAGCAGCCAATGGTCCAGGGGATCGAACACTGAAGCTTTCTTT. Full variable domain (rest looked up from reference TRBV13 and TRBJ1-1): AAGVIQSPRHLIKEKRETATLKCYPIPRHDTVYWYQQGPGQDPQFLISFYEKMQSDKGSIPDRFSAQQFSDYHSELNMSSLELGDSALYFCASSQWSRGSNTEAFFGQGTRLTVV.

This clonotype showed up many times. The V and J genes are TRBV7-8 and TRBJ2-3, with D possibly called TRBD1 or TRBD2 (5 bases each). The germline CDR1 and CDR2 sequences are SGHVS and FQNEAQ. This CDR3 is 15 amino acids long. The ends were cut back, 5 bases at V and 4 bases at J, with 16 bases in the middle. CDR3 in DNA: TGTGCCAGCAGCCGGGACCCTATTCTGGCAGATACGCAGTATTTT. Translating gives CASSRDPILADTQYF.

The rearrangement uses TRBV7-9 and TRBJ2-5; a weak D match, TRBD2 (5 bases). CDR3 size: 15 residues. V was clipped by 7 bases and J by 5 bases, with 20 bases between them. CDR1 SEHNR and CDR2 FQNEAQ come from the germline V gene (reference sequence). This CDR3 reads CASTRGPGKRETQYF. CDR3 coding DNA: TGTGCCAGCACCCGCGGCCCGGGGAAGAGGGAGACCCAGTACTTC.

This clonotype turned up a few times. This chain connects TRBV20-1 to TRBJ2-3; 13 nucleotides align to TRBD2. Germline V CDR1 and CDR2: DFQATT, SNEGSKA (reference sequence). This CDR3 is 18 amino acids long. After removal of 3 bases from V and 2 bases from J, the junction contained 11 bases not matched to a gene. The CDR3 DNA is TGCAGTGCTAGCTCCGGGACTAGCGGGGTTCGCGACACAGATACGCAGTATTTT. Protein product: CSASSGTSGVRDTDTQYF.

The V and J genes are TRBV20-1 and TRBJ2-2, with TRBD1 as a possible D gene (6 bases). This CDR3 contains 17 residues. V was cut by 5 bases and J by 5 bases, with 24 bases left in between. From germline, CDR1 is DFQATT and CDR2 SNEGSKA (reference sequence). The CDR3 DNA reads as TGCAGTGCTGCCCCACCTCGACAGGAGTGGGGGACCGGGGAGCTGTTTTTT. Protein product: CSAAPPRQEWGTGELFF.

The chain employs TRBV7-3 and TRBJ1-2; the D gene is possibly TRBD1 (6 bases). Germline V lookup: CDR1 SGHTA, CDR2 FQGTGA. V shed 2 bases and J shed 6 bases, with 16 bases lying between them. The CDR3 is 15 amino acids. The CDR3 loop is CASSLVPGEGDGYTF. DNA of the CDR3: TGTGCCAGCAGCTTAGTTCCAGGGGAGGGGGATGGCTACACCTTC.

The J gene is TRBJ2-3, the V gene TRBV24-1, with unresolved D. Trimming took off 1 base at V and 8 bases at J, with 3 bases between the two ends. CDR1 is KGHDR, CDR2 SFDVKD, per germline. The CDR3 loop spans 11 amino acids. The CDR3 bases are TGTGCCACCAGTGATTTAGTTACGCAGTATTTT. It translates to CATSDLVTQYF.

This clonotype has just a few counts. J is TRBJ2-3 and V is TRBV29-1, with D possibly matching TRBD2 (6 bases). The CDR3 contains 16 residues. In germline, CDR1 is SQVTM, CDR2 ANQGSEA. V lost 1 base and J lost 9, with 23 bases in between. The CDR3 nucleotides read TGCAGCGTTGAAGTTTTCGCTAGCGCGAGGGTTGAGACGCAGTATTTT. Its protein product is CSVEVFASARVETQYF.

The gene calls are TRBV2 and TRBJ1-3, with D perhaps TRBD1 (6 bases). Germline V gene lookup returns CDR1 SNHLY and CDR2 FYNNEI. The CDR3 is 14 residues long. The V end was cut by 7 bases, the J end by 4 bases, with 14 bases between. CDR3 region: CASTYRTAGNTIYF. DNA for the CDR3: TGTGCCAGCACGTACCGGACAGCCGGAAACACCATATATTTT. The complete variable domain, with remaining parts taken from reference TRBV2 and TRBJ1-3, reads EPEVTQTPSHQVTQMGQEVILRCVPISNHLYFYWYRQILGQKVEFLVSFYNNEISEKSEIFDDQFSVERPDGSNFTLKIRSTKLEDSAMYFCASTYRTAGNTIYFGEGSWLTVV.

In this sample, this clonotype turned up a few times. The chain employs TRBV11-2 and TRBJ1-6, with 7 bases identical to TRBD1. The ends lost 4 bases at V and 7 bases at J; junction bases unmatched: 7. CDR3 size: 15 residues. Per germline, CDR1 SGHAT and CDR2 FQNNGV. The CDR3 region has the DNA TGTGCCAGCAGCTCAGGAGGGGGCCGAAATTCACCCCTCCACTTT. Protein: CASSSGGGRNSPLHF.

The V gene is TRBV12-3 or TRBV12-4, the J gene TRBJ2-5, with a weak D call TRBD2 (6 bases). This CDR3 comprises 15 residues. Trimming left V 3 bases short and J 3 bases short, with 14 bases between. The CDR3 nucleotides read TGTGCCAGCAGTTTCCAGGGACTCCTAGAAGAGACCCAGTACTTC. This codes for CASSFQGLLEETQYF.

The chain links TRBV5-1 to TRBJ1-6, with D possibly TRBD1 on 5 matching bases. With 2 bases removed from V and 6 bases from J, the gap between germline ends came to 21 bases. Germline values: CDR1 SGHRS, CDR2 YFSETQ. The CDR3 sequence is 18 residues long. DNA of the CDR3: TGCGCCAGCAGCTTTAAACCCTACTTGTGGGGACCTAATTCACCCCTCCACTTT. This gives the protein CASSFKPYLWGPNSPLHF.

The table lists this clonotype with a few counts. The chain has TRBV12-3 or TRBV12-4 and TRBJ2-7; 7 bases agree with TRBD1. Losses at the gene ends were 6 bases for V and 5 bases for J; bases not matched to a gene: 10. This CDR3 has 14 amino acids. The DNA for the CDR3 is TGTGCCAGCAGCTGGGACAGTTCTCTTCACGAGCAGTACTTC. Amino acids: CASSWDSSLHEQYF.

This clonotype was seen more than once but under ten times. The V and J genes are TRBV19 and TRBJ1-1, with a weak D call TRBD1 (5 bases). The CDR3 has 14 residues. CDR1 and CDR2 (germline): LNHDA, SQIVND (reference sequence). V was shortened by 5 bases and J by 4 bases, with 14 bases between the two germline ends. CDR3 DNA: TGTGCCAGTAGTCCAGCCAGGGTGGGCACTGAAGCTTTCTTT. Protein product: CASSPARVGTEAFF.

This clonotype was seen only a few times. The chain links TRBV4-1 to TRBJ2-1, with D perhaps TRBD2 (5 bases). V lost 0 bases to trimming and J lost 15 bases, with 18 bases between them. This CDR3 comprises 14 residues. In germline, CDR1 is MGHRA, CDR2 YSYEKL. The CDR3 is CASSQDSSTSSGFF. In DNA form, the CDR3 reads TGCGCCAGCAGCCAAGATTCCTCTACTAGTTCCGGGTTCTTC.

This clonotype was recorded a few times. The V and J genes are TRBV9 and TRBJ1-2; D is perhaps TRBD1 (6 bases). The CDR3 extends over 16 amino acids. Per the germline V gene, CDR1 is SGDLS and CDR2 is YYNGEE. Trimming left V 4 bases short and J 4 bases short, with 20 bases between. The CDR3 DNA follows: TGTGCCAGCAGCTCGGAAGGGAGGGGGGCCCCCTATGGCTACACCTTC. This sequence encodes CASSSEGRGAPYGYTF. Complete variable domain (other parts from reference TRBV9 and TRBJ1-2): DSGVTQTPKHLITATGQRVTLRCSPRSGDLSVYWYQQSLDQGLQFLIQYYNGEERAKGNILERFSAQQFPDLHSELNLSSLELGDSALYFCASSSEGRGAPYGYTFGSGTRLTVV.

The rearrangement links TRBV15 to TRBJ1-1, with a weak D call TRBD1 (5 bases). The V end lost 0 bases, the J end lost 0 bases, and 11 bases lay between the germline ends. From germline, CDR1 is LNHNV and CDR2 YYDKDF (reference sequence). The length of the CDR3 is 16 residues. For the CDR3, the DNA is TGTGCCACCAGCAGAGATCCCGGGACTGTGAACACTGAAGCTTTCTTT. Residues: CATSRDPGTVNTEAFF.

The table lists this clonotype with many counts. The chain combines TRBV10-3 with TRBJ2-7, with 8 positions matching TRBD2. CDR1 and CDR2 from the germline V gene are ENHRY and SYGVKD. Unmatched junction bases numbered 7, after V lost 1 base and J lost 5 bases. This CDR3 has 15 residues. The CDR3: CAISEWGGGPHEQYF. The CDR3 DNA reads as TGTGCCATCAGTGAGTGGGGCGGGGGGCCGCACGAGCAGTACTTC.

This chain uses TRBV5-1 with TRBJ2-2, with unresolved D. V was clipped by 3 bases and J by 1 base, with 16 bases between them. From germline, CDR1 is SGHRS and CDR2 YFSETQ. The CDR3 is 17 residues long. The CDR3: CASSSPERGVNTGELFF. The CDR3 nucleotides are TGCGCCAGCAGCTCCCCTGAACGCGGAGTGAACACCGGGGAGCTGTTTTTT.

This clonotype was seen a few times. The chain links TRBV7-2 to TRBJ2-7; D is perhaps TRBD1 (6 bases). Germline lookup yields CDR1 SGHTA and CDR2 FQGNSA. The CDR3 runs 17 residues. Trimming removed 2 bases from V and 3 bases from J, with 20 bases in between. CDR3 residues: CASSLTGSGLSFYEQYF. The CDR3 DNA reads TGTGCCAGCAGCTTAACAGGGTCGGGGCTTTCCTTCTACGAGCAGTACTTC.

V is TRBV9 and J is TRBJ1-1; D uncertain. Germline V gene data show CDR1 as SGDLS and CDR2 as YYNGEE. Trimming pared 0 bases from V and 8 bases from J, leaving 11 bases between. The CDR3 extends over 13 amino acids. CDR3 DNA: TGTGCCAGCAGCGTAGGTAGTTTAGCCGAAGCTTTCTTT. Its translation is CASSVGSLAEAFF.

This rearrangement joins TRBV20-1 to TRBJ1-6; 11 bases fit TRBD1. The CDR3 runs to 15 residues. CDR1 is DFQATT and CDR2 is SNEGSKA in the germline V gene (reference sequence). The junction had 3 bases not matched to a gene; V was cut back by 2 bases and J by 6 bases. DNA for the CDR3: TGCAGTGCTAGATCGGACAGGGGGCGTAATTCACCCCTCCACTTT. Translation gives CSARSDRGRNSPLHF.

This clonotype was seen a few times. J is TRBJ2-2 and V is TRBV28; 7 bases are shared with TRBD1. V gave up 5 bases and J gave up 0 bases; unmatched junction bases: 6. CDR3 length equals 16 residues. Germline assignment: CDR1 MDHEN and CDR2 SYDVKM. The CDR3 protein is CASSRTGYSNTGELFF. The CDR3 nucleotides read TGTGCCAGCAGTCGGACAGGATATTCGAACACCGGGGAGCTGTTTTTT. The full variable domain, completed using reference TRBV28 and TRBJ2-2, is DVKVTQSSRYLVKRTGEKVFLECVQDMDHENMFWYRQDPGLGLRLIYFSYDVKMKEKGDIPEGYSVSREKKERFSLILESASTNQTSMYLCASSRTGYSNTGELFFGEGSRLTVL.

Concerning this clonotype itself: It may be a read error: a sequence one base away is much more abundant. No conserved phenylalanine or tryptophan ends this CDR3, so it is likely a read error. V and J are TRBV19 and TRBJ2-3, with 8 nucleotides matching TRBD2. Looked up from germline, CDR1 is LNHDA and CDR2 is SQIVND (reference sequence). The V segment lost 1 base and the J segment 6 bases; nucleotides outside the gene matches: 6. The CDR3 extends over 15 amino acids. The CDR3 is CASSIVWTSPDTQYL. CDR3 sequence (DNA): TGTGCCAGTAGTATAGTATGGACTAGCCCCGATACGCAGTATTTA.

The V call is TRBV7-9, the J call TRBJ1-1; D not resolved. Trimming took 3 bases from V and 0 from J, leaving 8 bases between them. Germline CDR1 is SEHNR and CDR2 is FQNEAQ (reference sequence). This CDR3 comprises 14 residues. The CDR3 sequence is CASSLVSMNTEAFF. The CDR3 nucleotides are TGTGCCAGCAGCTTGGTTTCAATGAACACTGAAGCTTTCTTT.

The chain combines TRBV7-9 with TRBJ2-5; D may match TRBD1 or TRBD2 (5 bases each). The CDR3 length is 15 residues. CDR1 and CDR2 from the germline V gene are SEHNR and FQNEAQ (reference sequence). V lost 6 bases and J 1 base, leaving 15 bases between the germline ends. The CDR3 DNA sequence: TGTGCCAGCAGTCCTTCATACGGGACCCAAGAGACCCAGTACTTC. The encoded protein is CASSPSYGTQETQYF.

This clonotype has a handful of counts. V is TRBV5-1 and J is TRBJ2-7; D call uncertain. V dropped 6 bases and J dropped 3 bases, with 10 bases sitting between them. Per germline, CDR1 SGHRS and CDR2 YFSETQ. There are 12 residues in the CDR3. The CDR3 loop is CASNSKSYEQYV. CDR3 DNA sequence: TGCGCCAGCAACTCCAAGAGCTACGAGCAGTACGTC.

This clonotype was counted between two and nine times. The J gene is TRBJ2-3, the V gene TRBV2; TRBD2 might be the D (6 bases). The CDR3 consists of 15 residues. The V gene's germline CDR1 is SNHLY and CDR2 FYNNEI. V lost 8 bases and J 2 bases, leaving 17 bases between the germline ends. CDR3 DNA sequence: TGTGCCAGCGCGGAGGGTGACTCGTCCACAGATACGCAGTATTTT. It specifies CASAEGDSSTDTQYF.

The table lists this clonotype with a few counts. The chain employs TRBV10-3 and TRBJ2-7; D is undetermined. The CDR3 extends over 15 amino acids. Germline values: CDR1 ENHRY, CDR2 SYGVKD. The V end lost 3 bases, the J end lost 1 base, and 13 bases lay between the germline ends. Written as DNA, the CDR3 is TGTGCCATCAGTGAAACGACATTGACTTCCTACGAGCAGTACTTC. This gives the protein CAISETTLTSYEQYF.